Shown below are 27 T cell receptor beta chains from a single sample sequenced in a study of regulatory dendritic cells for organ transplantation. The protocol was immunoSEQ multiplex PCR, while the TCRdb copy is restricted to in-frame clones and leaves out a portion. The repertoire holds approximately 35,000 clones, with roughly nine tenths as singletons. The specimen sequenced was naive CD4+ T cells from blood. Documented subset: CD45RA+ naive T cells. The receptors shown here come from a human donor in good health.

This chain connects TRBV7-6 to TRBJ2-2; 15 positions match TRBD2. This CDR3 has 18 residues. The J segment lost 5 bases and the V segment lost 4 bases, leaving 8 bases of the junction unmatched. CDR1 SGHVS and CDR2 FNYEAQ come from the germline V gene. The CDR3 protein is CASSSGLAGGPGTGELFF. For the CDR3, the DNA is TGTGCCAGCAGCTCCGGACTAGCGGGAGGGCCGGGGACCGGGGAGCTGTTTTTT.

V and J are TRBV6-5 and TRBJ2-2; a possible D gene is TRBD1 (5 bases). Trimming pared 9 bases from V and 3 bases from J, leaving 14 bases between. The CDR3 sequence is 14 residues long. The V gene's germline CDR1 is MNHEY and CDR2 SVGAGI. In nucleotides, the CDR3 is TGTGCCAGTGGATTCAGGGTTCACACCGGGGAGCTGTTTTTT. Residues: CASGFRVHTGELFF.

This sequence joins TRBV4-2 and TRBJ2-7, with TRBD2 matching over 13 bases. This CDR3 comprises 20 residues. Germline CDR1 is LGHNA and CDR2 is YNFKEQ. V gave up 0 bases and J gave up 0 bases; unmatched junction bases: 11. CDR3 nucleotide sequence: TGTGCCAGCAGCCAAGATCGGGGACTAGCGGGATATTATAGCTCCTACGAGCAGTACTTC. Amino acid sequence: CASSQDRGLAGYYSSYEQYF.

V and J are TRBV6-1 and TRBJ1-2, with a weak D call TRBD1 (6 bases). V gave up 2 bases and J gave up 4 bases, with 17 bases separating them. This CDR3 comprises 16 residues. Germline CDR1 reads MNHNS; CDR2 reads SASEGT. In nucleotides, the CDR3 is TGTGCCAGCAGTGAACGGGTCGGGGGGCAAGGCTATGGCTACACCTTC. Protein product: CASSERVGGQGYGYTF.

This clone was picked up one time. The V call is TRBV6-5, the J call TRBJ1-5; 9 bases line up with TRBD1. J gave up 9 bases and V 5 bases, and 11 bases lay outside the gene matches. Germline V lookup: CDR1 MNHEY, CDR2 SVGAGI. This CDR3 contains 15 residues. CDR3 protein: CASSSTGTGKGPQHF. Here the CDR3 DNA reads TGTGCCAGCAGTAGCACTGGGACAGGGAAGGGGCCCCAGCATTTT.

The V call is TRBV19, the J call TRBJ1-2; TRBD1 aligns across 10 bases. Germline assignment: CDR1 LNHDA and CDR2 SQIVND (reference sequence). J was trimmed by 5 bases and V by 4 bases; bases with no gene match: 7. The CDR3 sequence is 15 residues long. CDR3 sequence (DNA): TGTGCCAGTAGTACACCGGGACAGGGGTATTATGGCTACACCTTC. Translating it yields CASSTPGQGYYGYTF.

This sequence joins TRBV19 and TRBJ2-5; D gene ambiguous. Germline CDR1 LNHDA, CDR2 SQIVND (reference sequence). The length of the CDR3 is 13 residues. Between the trimmed V and J ends, which lost 3 bases and 5 bases, there was a span of 10 bases. The CDR3 DNA is TGTGCCAGTAGTATGGCTAACTGGGAGACCCAGTACTTC. This sequence encodes CASSMANWETQYF.

In DNA, the CDR3 is TGTGCCAGCAGCTTACAAGTTGCGGGGGGCGCTTTCTTT. The encoded protein is CASSLQVAGGAFF. The V and J genes are TRBV7-8 and TRBJ1-1, with D possibly TRBD1 on 6 matching bases. The ends were cut back, 2 bases at V and 11 bases at J, with 15 bases in the middle. The CDR3 covers 13 residues. Germline V gene sequence: CDR1 SGHVS, CDR2 FQNEAQ.

The table lists this clone with a count of one. CDR3 sequence reads: CASSFGAGGTDTQYF. In DNA, the CDR3 is TGTGCCAGCAGCTTTGGGGCGGGAGGTACAGATACGCAGTATTTT. The chain has TRBV11-2 and TRBJ2-3, with 8 positions matching TRBD2. Trimming took 3 bases from V and 3 from J; bases not matched to a gene: 5. The germline V gene encodes CDR1 SGHAT and CDR2 FQNNGV. CDR3 length: 15 amino acids.

The chain couples TRBV2 to TRBJ1-5; D is possibly TRBD1 (5 bases). V lost 3 bases to trimming and J lost 5 bases, with 11 bases between them. CDR1 and CDR2 (germline): SNHLY, FYNNEI. The CDR3 spans 14 residues. The chain's CDR3 is CASSDRVDYQPQHF. DNA for the CDR3: TGTGCCAGCAGTGACAGGGTGGATTATCAGCCCCAGCATTTT.

This chain uses TRBV28 with TRBJ2-1; 7 bases match TRBD2. The CDR3 is 15 residues long. Losses at the gene ends were 5 bases for V and 2 bases for J; bases not matched to a gene: 6. Germline V gene sequence: CDR1 MDHEN, CDR2 SYDVKM. The DNA of the CDR3 is TGTGCCAGCAGTCCCGGGGGGAGGACCTACAATGAGCAGTTCTTC. Amino acids: CASSPGGRTYNEQFF.

CDR3 nucleotides: TGTGCCAGCAGACCCGACCAGTTCGTCGGGGAGCTGTTTTTT. It encodes CASRPDQFVGELFF. The gene calls are TRBV6-5 and TRBJ2-2; no reliable D call. CDR3 length equals 14 residues. The V end lost 6 bases, the J end lost 7 bases, and 15 bases lay between the germline ends. Germline V gives CDR1 MNHEY, CDR2 SVGAGI.

The chain links TRBV7-9 to TRBJ1-5; possibly TRBD1 for D (5 bases). The ends were cut back, 0 bases at V and 3 bases at J, with 15 bases in the middle. Germline values: CDR1 SEHNR, CDR2 FQNEAQ (reference sequence). This CDR3 is 17 amino acids long. CDR3 sequence (DNA): TGTGCCAGCAGCTTAGCGCATGGTTTAGGGGCCAATCAGCCCCAGCATTTT. It encodes CASSLAHGLGANQPQHF.

This chain uses TRBV30 with TRBJ1-1; D is unclear. The CDR3 spans 13 residues. Germline V gene sequence: CDR1 GTSNPN, CDR2 SVGIG (reference sequence). Deletions cut 2 bases from V and 6 bases from J, with 13 bases between. CDR3 region: CAWSRARAAEAFF. The DNA of the CDR3 is TGTGCCTGGAGTCGGGCTAGGGCGGCTGAAGCTTTCTTT.

The CDR3 loop reads CSVEGTTNEKLFF. The DNA for the CDR3 is TGCAGCGTTGAAGGGACGACTAATGAAAAACTGTTTTTT. The gene calls are TRBV29-1 and TRBJ1-4; D gene ambiguous. The germline CDR1 and CDR2 sequences are SQVTM and ANQGSEA. V gave up 1 base and J gave up 2 bases, with 5 bases separating them. The CDR3 extends over 13 amino acids.

The J gene is TRBJ2-7, the V gene TRBV9, with 10 bases that match TRBD2. Germline values: CDR1 SGDLS, CDR2 YYNGEE. The CDR3 sequence is 16 residues long. J gave up 5 bases and V 0 bases, and 8 bases lay outside the gene matches. CDR3 sequence: CASSVAAGGPGHEQYF. CDR3 DNA sequence: TGTGCCAGCAGCGTAGCAGCGGGGGGGCCCGGGCACGAGCAGTACTTC.

The chain couples TRBV6-1 to TRBJ1-2; no definite D call. V lost 1 base, J lost 4 bases, and 10 bases lay in between. The CDR3 consists of 14 residues. Germline CDR1 MNHNS, CDR2 SASEGT. CDR3 residues: CASSEVQSGYGYTF. As DNA, the CDR3 is TGTGCCAGCAGTGAAGTTCAAAGTGGCTATGGCTACACCTTC.

This chain links TRBV11-2 with TRBJ1-1; 8 nucleotides align to TRBD1. CDR3 length equals 14 residues. V shed 3 bases and J 5 bases; nucleotides not matched to a gene: 5. The germline gives CDR1 SGHAT, CDR2 FQNNGV. The chain's CDR3 is CASSFDRGGTEAFF. In nucleotides, the CDR3 is TGTGCCAGCAGCTTCGACAGGGGTGGGACTGAAGCTTTCTTT.

The CDR3 bases are TGTGCCAGCAGCGTAGGCGGGAATAACTACAATGAGCAGTTCTTC. It specifies CASSVGGNNYNEQFF. The V and J genes are TRBV9 and TRBJ2-1; TRBD2 is a possible D gene (6 bases). This CDR3 comprises 15 residues. Looked up from germline, CDR1 is SGDLS and CDR2 is YYNGEE. V lost 0 bases, J lost 3 bases, and 10 bases lay in between.

The chain has TRBV5-5 and TRBJ1-2, with unresolved D. Germline CDR1 reads SGHKS; CDR2 reads YYEKEE (reference sequence). This CDR3 region has 13 residues. V lost 1 base and J 4 bases, leaving 8 bases between the germline ends. For the CDR3, the DNA is TGTGCCAGCAGCTTGAATTGGGGCTATGGCTACACCTTC. Protein product: CASSLNWGYGYTF.

The chain recombines TRBV6-6 with TRBJ1-5, with D perhaps matching TRBD1 (5 bases). This CDR3 is 16 amino acids long. The germline V gene has CDR1 MNHNY and CDR2 SVGAGI (reference sequence). Trimming cost V 4 bases and J 7 bases, with 20 bases left between them. The CDR3 region is CASSLRGGGKWQPQHF. The CDR3 DNA sequence: TGTGCCAGCAGTTTGAGGGGCGGAGGGAAGTGGCAGCCCCAGCATTTT.

This chain uses TRBV2 with TRBJ2-5; 9 bases align to TRBD2. This CDR3 contains 14 residues. From germline, CDR1 is SNHLY and CDR2 FYNNEI. Trimming at V came to 3 bases and at J to 5 bases, leaving 4 bases not matched to a gene. CDR3 region: CASSEAGGRETQYF. The CDR3 nucleotides read TGTGCCAGCAGTGAGGCGGGAGGGAGGGAGACCCAGTACTTC.

The chain has TRBV2 and TRBJ1-5; the D is unclear. Germline V CDR1 and CDR2: SNHLY, FYNNEI. V was clipped by 8 bases and J by 3 bases, with 14 bases between them. The length of the CDR3 is 14 residues. The CDR3 region is CASSANSYNQPQHF. DNA for the CDR3: TGTGCCAGCTCCGCTAACAGCTACAATCAGCCCCAGCATTTT. The whole variable domain, filled in from reference TRBV2 and TRBJ1-5, reads EPEVTQTPSHQVTQMGQEVILRCVPISNHLYFYWYRQILGQKVEFLVSFYNNEISEKSEIFDDQFSVERPDGSNFTLKIRSTKLEDSAMYFCASSANSYNQPQHFGDGTRLSIL.

This chain uses TRBV2 with TRBJ1-5, with D perhaps TRBD1 (6 bases). CDR3 length: 14 amino acids. The V end was cut by 4 bases, the J end by 4 bases, with 11 bases between. Germline CDR1 SNHLY, CDR2 FYNNEI. The chain's CDR3 is CASSVFTGNQPQHF. The CDR3 DNA reads TGTGCCAGCAGTGTTTTTACAGGGAATCAGCCCCAGCATTTT.

V gene TRBV6-5 combines with J gene TRBJ2-5; D call uncertain. This CDR3 spans 12 amino acids. Germline V gene sequence: CDR1 MNHEY, CDR2 SVGAGI. V dropped 5 bases and J dropped 5 bases, with 9 bases sitting between them. CDR3 amino acids: CASSHPRETQYF. Written as DNA, the CDR3 is TGTGCCAGCAGTCATCCGAGGGAGACCCAGTACTTC.

The rearrangement uses TRBV2 and TRBJ2-7, with 8 bases identical to TRBD1. CDR3 length: 15 amino acids. CDR1 is SNHLY, CDR2 FYNNEI, per germline. Germline trimming cut 3 bases from V and 5 bases from J; bases unmatched to any gene: 9. The CDR3 DNA is TGTGCCAGCAGTGAGATGGCAGGGGGCTACGACGAGCAGTACTTC. Its protein is CASSEMAGGYDEQYF.

The chain links TRBV9 to TRBJ1-5, with 7 bases that match TRBD1. The CDR3 runs 15 residues. Germline CDR1 SGDLS, CDR2 YYNGEE. Unmatched junction bases numbered 6, after V lost 3 bases and J lost 3 bases. The CDR3 sequence: CASSGPGQFNQPQHF. The CDR3 DNA follows: TGTGCCAGCAGCGGGCCGGGACAGTTCAATCAGCCCCAGCATTTT. The whole variable domain, remainder taken from reference TRBV9 and TRBJ1-5, is DSGVTQTPKHLITATGQRVTLRCSPRSGDLSVYWYQQSLDQGLQFLIQYYNGEERAKGNILERFSAQQFPDLHSELNLSSLELGDSALYFCASSGPGQFNQPQHFGDGTRLSIL.